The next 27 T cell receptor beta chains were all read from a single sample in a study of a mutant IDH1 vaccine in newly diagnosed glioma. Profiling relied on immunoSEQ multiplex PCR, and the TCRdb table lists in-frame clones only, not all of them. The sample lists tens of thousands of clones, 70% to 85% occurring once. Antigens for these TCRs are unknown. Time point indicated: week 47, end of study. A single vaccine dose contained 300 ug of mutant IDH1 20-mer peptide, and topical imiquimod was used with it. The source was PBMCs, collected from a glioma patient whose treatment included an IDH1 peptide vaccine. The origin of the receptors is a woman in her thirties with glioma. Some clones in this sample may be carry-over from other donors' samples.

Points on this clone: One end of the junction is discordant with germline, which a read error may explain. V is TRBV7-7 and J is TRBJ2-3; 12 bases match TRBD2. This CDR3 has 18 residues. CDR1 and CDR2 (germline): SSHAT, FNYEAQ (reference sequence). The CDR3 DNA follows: TGTGCTAGCAGCTTTCGACTAGCGGGAGACCTCTGTGCAGATACGCAGTATTTT. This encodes CASSFRLAGDLCADTQYF. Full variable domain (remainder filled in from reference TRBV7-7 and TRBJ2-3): GAGVSQSPRYKVTKRGQDVTLRCDPISSHATLYWYQQALGQGPEFLTYFNYEAQPDKSGLPSDRFSAERPEGSISTLTIQRTEQRDSAMYRCASSFRLAGDLCADTQYFGPGTRLTVL.

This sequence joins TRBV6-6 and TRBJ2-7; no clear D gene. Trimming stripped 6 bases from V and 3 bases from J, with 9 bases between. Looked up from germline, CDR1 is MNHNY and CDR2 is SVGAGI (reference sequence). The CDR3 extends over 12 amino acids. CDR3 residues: CASRRKGYEQYF. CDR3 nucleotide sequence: TGTGCCAGCAGAAGAAAGGGCTACGAGCAGTACTTC.

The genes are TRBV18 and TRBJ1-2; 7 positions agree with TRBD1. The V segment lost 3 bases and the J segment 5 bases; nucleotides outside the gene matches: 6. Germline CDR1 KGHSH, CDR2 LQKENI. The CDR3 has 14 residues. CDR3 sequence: CASSPDRVRYGYTF. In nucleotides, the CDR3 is TGTGCCAGCTCACCCGACAGGGTGAGGTATGGCTACACCTTC.

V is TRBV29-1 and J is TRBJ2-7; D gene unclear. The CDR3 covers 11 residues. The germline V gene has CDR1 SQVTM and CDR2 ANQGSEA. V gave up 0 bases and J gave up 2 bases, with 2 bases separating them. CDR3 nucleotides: TGCAGCGTTGAAGATGCCTACGAGCAGTACTTC. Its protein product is CSVEDAYEQYF.

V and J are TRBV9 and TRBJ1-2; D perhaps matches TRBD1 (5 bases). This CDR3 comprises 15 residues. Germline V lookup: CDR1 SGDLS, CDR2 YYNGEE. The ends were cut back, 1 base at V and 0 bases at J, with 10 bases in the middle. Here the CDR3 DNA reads TGTGCCAGCAGCGTAAGCAGGGAAGCTAACTATGGCTACACCTTC. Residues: CASSVSREANYGYTF. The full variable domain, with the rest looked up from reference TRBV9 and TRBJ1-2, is DSGVTQTPKHLITATGQRVTLRCSPRSGDLSVYWYQQSLDQGLQFLIQYYNGEERAKGNILERFSAQQFPDLHSELNLSSLELGDSALYFCASSVSREANYGYTFGSGTRLTVV.

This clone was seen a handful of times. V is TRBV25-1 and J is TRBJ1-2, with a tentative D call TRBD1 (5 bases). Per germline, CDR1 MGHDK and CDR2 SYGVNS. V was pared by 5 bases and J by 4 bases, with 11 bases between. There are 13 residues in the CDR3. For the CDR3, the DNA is TGTGCCAGCAGTTCAGAGGGACTCTATGGCTACACCTTC. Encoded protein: CASSSEGLYGYTF.

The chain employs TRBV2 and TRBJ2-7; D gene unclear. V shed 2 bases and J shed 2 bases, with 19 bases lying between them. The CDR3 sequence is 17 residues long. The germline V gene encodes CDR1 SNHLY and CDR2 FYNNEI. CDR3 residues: CASSELVSVRSTYEQYF. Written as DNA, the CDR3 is TGTGCCAGCAGTGAACTCGTAAGTGTTCGGTCCACCTACGAGCAGTACTTC.

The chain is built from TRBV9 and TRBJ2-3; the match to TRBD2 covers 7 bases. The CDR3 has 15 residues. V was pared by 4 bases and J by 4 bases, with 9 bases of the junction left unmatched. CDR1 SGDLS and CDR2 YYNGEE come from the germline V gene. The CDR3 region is CASSPVGREADTQYF. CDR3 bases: TGTGCCAGCAGCCCAGTGGGGAGGGAAGCAGATACGCAGTATTTT.

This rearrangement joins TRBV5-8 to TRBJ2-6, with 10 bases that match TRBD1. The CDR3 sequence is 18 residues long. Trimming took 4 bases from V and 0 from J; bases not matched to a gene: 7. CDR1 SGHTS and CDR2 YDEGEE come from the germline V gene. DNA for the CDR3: TGTGCCAGCAGCCTTCGACAGGGGGCTCTCTCTGGGGCCAACGTCCTGACTTTC. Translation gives CASSLRQGALSGANVLTF.

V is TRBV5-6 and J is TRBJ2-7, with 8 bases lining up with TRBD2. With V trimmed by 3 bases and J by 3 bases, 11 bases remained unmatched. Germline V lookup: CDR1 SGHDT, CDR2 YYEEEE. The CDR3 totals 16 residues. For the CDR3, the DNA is TGTGCCAGCAGCTCCCGGGAGGGGGGACTCCACTACGAGCAGTACTTC. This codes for CASSSREGGLHYEQYF.

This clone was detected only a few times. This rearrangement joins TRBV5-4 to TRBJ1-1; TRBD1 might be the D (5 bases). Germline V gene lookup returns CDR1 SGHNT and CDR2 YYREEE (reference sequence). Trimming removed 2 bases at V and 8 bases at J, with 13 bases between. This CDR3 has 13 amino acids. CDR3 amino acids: CASSLRGDLEAFF. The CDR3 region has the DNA TGTGCCAGCAGCTTAAGAGGGGACCTAGAAGCTTTCTTT.

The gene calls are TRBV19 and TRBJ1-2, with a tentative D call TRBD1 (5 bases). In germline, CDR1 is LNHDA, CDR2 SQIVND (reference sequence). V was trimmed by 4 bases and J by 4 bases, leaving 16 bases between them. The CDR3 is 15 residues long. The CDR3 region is CASSRAGQGSYGYTF. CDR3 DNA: TGTGCCAGTAGTAGGGCGGGGCAGGGATCCTATGGCTACACCTTC.

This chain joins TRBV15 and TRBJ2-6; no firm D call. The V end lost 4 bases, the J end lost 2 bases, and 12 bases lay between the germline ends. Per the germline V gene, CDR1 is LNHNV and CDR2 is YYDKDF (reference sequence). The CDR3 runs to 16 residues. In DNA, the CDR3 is TGTGCCACCAGCACGGAGAAGATAACTGGGGCCAACGTCCTGACTTTC. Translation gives CATSTEKITGANVLTF.

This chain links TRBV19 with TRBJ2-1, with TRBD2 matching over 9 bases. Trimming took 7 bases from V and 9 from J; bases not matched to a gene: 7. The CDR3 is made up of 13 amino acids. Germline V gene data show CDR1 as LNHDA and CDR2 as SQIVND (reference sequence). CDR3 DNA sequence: TGTGCCAGTATCGGCGGGAGGGCCAGTGAGCAGTTCTTC. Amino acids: CASIGGRASEQFF.

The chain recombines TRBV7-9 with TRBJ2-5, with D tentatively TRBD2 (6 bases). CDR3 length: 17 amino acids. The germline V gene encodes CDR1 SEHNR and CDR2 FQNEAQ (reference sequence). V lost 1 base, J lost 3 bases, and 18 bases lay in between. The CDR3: CASSLVILAFKKETQYF. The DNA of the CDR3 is TGTGCCAGCAGCTTAGTAATCCTAGCGTTTAAAAAAGAGACCCAGTACTTC.

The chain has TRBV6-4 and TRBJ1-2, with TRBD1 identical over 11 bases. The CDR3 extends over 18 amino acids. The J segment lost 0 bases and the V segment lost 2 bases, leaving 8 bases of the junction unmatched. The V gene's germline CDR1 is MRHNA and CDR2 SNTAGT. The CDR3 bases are TGTGCCAGCAGTGACATCCCCCCGGGACAGGGGGCTAACTATGGCTACACCTTC. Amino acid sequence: CASSDIPPGQGANYGYTF.

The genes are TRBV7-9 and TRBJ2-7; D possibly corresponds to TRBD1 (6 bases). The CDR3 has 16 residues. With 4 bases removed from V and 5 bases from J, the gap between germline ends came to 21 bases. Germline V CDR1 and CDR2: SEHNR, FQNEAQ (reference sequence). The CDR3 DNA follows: TGTGCCAGCAGCTCTTGGGTCGTGGGGGCCAACCACGAGCAGTACTTC. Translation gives CASSSWVVGANHEQYF.

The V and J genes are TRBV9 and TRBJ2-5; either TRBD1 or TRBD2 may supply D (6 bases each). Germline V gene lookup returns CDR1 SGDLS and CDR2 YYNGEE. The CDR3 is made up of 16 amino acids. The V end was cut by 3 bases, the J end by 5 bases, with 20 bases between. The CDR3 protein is CASSAEWGAGKETQYF. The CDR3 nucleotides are TGTGCCAGCAGCGCCGAGTGGGGGGCAGGGAAGGAGACCCAGTACTTC.

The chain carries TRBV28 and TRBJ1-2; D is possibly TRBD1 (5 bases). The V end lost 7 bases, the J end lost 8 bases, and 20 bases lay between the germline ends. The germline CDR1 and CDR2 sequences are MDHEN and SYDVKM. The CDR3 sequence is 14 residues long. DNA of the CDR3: TGTGCCAGCACCCCCGGGGGGAAGCCTTCGGGCTACACCTTC. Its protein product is CASTPGGKPSGYTF.

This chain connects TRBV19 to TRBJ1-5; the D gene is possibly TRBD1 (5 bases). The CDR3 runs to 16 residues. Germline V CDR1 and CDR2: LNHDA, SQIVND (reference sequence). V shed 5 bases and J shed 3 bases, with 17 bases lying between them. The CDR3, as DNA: TGTGCCAGTAGTCCCGATCTAAGGGGTTACAATCAGCCCCAGCATTTT. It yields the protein CASSPDLRGYNQPQHF.

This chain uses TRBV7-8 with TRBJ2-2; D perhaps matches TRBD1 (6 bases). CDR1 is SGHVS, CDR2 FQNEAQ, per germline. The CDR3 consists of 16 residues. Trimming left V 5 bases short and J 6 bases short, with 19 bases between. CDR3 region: CASSLPRTVVPGELFF. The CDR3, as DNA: TGTGCCAGCAGCCTCCCCAGGACAGTAGTCCCCGGGGAGCTGTTTTTT.

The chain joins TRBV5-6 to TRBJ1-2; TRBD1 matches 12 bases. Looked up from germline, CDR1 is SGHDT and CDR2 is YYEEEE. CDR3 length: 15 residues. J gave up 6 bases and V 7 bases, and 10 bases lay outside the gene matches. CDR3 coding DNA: TGTGCCAGCCAGACCGGGACAGGGGGCATGGATGGCTACACCTTC. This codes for CASQTGTGGMDGYTF.

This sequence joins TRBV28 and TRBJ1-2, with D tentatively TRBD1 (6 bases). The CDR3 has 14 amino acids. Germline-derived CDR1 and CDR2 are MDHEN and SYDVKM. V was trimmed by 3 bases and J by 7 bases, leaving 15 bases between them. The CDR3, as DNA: TGTGCCAGCAGTTTTAGCCAGGGGAGGCTTGGCTACACCTTC. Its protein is CASSFSQGRLGYTF.

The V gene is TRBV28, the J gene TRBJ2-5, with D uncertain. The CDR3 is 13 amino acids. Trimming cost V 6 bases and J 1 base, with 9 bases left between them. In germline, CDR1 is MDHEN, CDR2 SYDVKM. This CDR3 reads CASSGPGQETQYF. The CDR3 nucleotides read TGTGCCAGCAGCGGGCCCGGCCAAGAGACCCAGTACTTC.

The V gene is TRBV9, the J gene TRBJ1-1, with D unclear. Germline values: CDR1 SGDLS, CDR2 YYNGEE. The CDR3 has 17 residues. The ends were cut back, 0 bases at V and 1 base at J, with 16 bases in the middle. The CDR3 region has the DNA TGTGCCAGCAGCGTAGCTGGTGCCGGCACATCGAACACTGAAGCTTTCTTT. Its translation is CASSVAGAGTSNTEAFF.

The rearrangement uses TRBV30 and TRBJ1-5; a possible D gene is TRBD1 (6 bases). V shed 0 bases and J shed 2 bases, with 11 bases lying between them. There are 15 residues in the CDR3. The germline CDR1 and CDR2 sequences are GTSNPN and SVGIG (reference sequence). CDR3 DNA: TGTGCCTGGAGTGTACCCCACAGGGGCAATCAGCCCCAGCATTTT. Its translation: CAWSVPHRGNQPQHF.

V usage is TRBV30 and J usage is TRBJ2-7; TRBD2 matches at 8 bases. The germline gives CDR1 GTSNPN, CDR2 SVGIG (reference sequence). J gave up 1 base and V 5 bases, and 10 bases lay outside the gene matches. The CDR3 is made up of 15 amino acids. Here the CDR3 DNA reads TGTGCCTGGGGAGGTATTAGCGGGATATCCTACGAGCAGTACTTC. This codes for CAWGGISGISYEQYF.